The rows below give T cell receptor beta chains drawn from one sample of a study of cytomegalovirus exposure and HLA in healthy donors. Some clones are missing from TCRdb's copy, which holds only in-frame ones; the method was immunoSEQ multiplex PCR. The repertoire includes 75,000 to 100,000 clones, around 70% of them detected once, and approximately 8.2% sits in the top ten. The material sequenced was PBMCs. The origin of the receptors is a man aged 60 to 75 in good health and CMV-seronegative. The CDR3 runs from the conserved cysteine through the conserved F or W. The order of the fields is clone size, J gene, D gene, V gene, CDR3 DNA, CDR3 protein. A D gene is named only where the DNA matches it firmly. Clone size is shown for a subset of rows, as once, few, many or a class of expanded clone.

once TRBJ2-7 - TRBV7-2 TGTGCCAGCAGCTTAGTGGCGGCCTCCTACGAGCAGTACTTC CASSLVAASYEQYF
- TRBJ2-3 - TRBV29-1 TGCAGCGTTGGTCCGGGTGGTGGCACAGATACGCAGTATTTT CSVGPGGGTDTQYF
- TRBJ2-3 - TRBV27 TGTGCCAGCAGGATAGCGGCATCAGGGAATACGCAGTATTTT CASRIAASGNTQYF
- TRBJ2-3 - TRBV11-3 TGTGCCAGCAGACAGGGGGAGGGCTCAGATACGCAGTATTTT CASRQGEGSDTQYF
- TRBJ2-7 - TRBV11-1 TGTGCCAGCAGCATTAACTTAGCGGAGGGCCTCTACGAGCAGTACTTC CASSINLAEGLYEQYF
few TRBJ2-2 - TRBV18 TGTGCCAGCTCCCTCTCGTCCACCGGGGAGCTGTTTTTT CASSLSSTGELFF
- TRBJ1-2 - TRBV11-3 TGTGCCAGCAGCTTAGTTAAGGGGAACTATGGCTACACCTTC CASSLVKGNYGYTF
few TRBJ2-3 - TRBV29-1 TGCAGCGGAAACATCAGGGGAGCAGATACGCAGTATTTT CSGNIRGADTQYF
- TRBJ2-1 - TRBV7-9 TGTGCCAGCAGCCAAACCAAGTGGCCGGGGAATGAGCAGTTCTTC CASSQTKWPGNEQFF
once TRBJ2-4 TRBD2 TRBV4-1 TGCGCCAGCAGCCAAGTATTAGAGACTAGCGGGAACATTCAGTACTTC CASSQVLETSGNIQYF
few TRBJ2-5 TRBD2 TRBV5-4 TGTGCCAGCAGCTTGCGGGGGGAAGAGACCCAGTACTTC CASSLRGEETQYF
- TRBJ2-5 TRBD2 TRBV9 TGTGCCAGCAGCGTGATACTAGCGGGACAAGAGACCCAGTACTTC CASSVILAGQETQYF
- TRBJ2-5 - TRBV7-9 TGTGCCAGCAGCTTATCAGGGATGGAGACCCAGTACTTC CASSLSGMETQYF